Listed here are 31 T cell receptor beta chains from one sample, sequenced in a study of cytotoxic CD8 clonotypes in ibrutinib-treated CLL (dated by TCRdb to the early 2020s). Library preparation used the immunoSEQ multiplex PCR assay. The source is immuneACCESS, and TCRdb retained only in-frame sequences with V and J called. Part of the clones is not carried over; for the studies checked, unresolved V genes explain less than half of this, and the remainder is unexplained. This sample is represented by roughly 30,000 clones; 76% of them were singletons. Jointly, the top ten make up 45% to 65% of the sample. The specimen comprised PBMCs, sampled after 36 months of ibrutinib treatment. The origin of the receptors is a human donor with chronic lymphocytic leukemia.

The chain combines TRBV7-3 with TRBJ1-1; 10 nucleotides agree with TRBD1. This CDR3 has 14 amino acids. The ends lost 6 bases at V and 5 bases at J; junction bases unmatched: 6. Germline V gene lookup returns CDR1 SGHTA and CDR2 FQGTGA. In nucleotides, the CDR3 is TGTGCCAGCAGTTTGACAGGGGGCCGGACTGAAGCTTTCTTT. Translated, it gives CASSLTGGRTEAFF.

The chain recombines TRBV6-6 with TRBJ1-2; the match to TRBD1 covers 8 bases. In germline, CDR1 is MNHNY, CDR2 SVGAGI (reference sequence). CDR3 length equals 14 residues. Germline trimming cut 6 bases from V and 4 bases from J; bases unmatched to any gene: 7. CDR3 region: CASSWTGWAYGYTF. The CDR3 bases are TGTGCCAGCAGCTGGACAGGGTGGGCCTATGGCTACACCTTC.

This chain uses TRBV2 with TRBJ2-5, with TRBD2 matching 11 bases. CDR3 size: 15 residues. With 5 bases clipped from V and 2 bases from J, the junction kept 4 bases outside the gene matches. Germline V gene lookup returns CDR1 SNHLY and CDR2 FYNNEI. The DNA of the CDR3 is TGTGCCAGCAGTAAACTAGCGGGGGTGCAAGAGACCCAGTACTTC. Its protein product is CASSKLAGVQETQYF.

This sequence joins TRBV5-4 and TRBJ2-1, with unresolved D. Trimming took 3 bases from V and 7 from J, leaving 14 bases between them. Per germline, CDR1 SGHNT and CDR2 YYREEE (reference sequence). The CDR3 is made up of 14 amino acids. CDR3 sequence: CASSSGPLGNEQFF. DNA for the CDR3: TGTGCCAGCAGCTCTGGTCCGTTAGGGAATGAGCAGTTCTTC. Complete variable domain (other parts from reference TRBV5-4 and TRBJ2-1): ETGVTQSPTHLIKTRGQQVTLRCSSQSGHNTVSWYQQALGQGPQFIFQYYREEENGRGNFPPRFSGLQFPNYSSELNVNALELDDSALYLCASSSGPLGNEQFFGPGTRLTVL.

The CDR3 DNA reads as TGTGCCAGCAGTGGCCAGTTCAATCAGCCCCAGCATTTT. Translated: CASSGQFNQPQHF. The chain uses TRBV6-1 and TRBJ1-5, with D uncertain. The germline V and J ends were trimmed by 4 bases and 3 bases, with 7 bases remaining between them. Per the germline V gene, CDR1 is MNHNS and CDR2 is SASEGT. The CDR3 covers 13 residues.

The V and J genes are TRBV7-3 and TRBJ2-5; the match to TRBD1 covers 9 bases. V lost 3 bases and J lost 5; bases outside the gene matches: 7. The CDR3 sequence is 15 residues long. The germline V gene encodes CDR1 SGHTA and CDR2 FQGTGA. CDR3 residues: CASSFTGGDEETQYF. The CDR3 nucleotides read TGTGCCAGCAGCTTCACAGGGGGCGATGAGGAGACCCAGTACTTC.

V gene TRBV11-2 combines with J gene TRBJ2-2, with 7 positions matching TRBD2. Per germline, CDR1 SGHAT and CDR2 FQNNGV. The CDR3 consists of 15 residues. Trimming cost V 5 bases and J 1 base; bases outside gene matches: 4. In nucleotides, the CDR3 is TGTGCCAGCAGCGACGGGGGGTGGAACACCGGGGAGCTGTTTTTT. Its protein product is CASSDGGWNTGELFF. The complete variable domain, with remaining parts taken from reference TRBV11-2 and TRBJ2-2, reads EAGVAQSPRYKIIEKRQSVAFWCNPISGHATLYWYQQILGQGPKLLIQFQNNGVVDDSQLPKDRFSAERLKGVDSTLKIQPAKLEDSAVYLCASSDGGWNTGELFFGEGSRLTVL.

V is TRBV7-8 and J is TRBJ2-5; TRBD2 is a possible D gene (6 bases). Trimming stripped 1 base from V and 2 bases from J, with 20 bases between. Per the germline V gene, CDR1 is SGHVS and CDR2 is FQNEAQ. The CDR3 runs 18 residues. The CDR3 loop is CASSLEGTYSAGQETQYF. The CDR3, as DNA: TGTGCCAGCAGCTTAGAAGGGACCTACTCTGCGGGACAAGAGACCCAGTACTTC.

This chain joins TRBV27 and TRBJ1-5, with TRBD1 as a possible D gene (6 bases). V gave up 3 bases and J gave up 7 bases, with 10 bases separating them. This CDR3 contains 13 residues. Germline CDR1 MNHEY, CDR2 SMNVEV (reference sequence). This chain's CDR3 is CASSFTGSQPQHF. CDR3 nucleotides: TGTGCCAGCAGTTTCACAGGGTCCCAGCCCCAGCATTTT.

This chain links TRBV11-2 with TRBJ2-7, with 8 bases identical to TRBD1. This CDR3 contains 14 residues. Germline assignment: CDR1 SGHAT and CDR2 FQNNGV. V lost 2 bases, J lost 7 bases, and 7 bases stayed unmatched. As DNA, the CDR3 is TGTGCCAGCAGCTTACAGGGGGCGCATCGGGAGCAGTACTTC. This translates into CASSLQGAHREQYF.

The chain combines TRBV4-2 with TRBJ2-5, with D perhaps TRBD1 (5 bases). CDR3 length: 13 residues. The V end was cut by 3 bases, the J end by 3 bases, with 8 bases between. Germline values: CDR1 LGHNA, CDR2 YNFKEQ. The CDR3 nucleotides read TGTGCCAGCAGCCAGGCAGGGAAAGAGACCCAGTACTTC. It specifies CASSQAGKETQYF.

V is TRBV13 and J is TRBJ1-6, with D possibly matching TRBD1 (5 bases). CDR1 is PRHDT, CDR2 FYEKMQ, per germline (reference sequence). The CDR3 contains 17 residues. Trimming shortened V by 5 bases and J by 7 bases, and 21 bases separated the two germline ends. CDR3 loop: CASSQVSVGGGNSPLHF. DNA for the CDR3: TGTGCCAGCAGCCAAGTGAGTGTGGGGGGTGGAAATTCACCCCTCCACTTT.

V is TRBV6-1 and J is TRBJ2-6; unclear D gene. The germline V gene has CDR1 MNHNS and CDR2 SASEGT. V was clipped by 2 bases and J by 0 bases, with 8 bases between them. CDR3 length equals 16 residues. As DNA, the CDR3 is TGTGCCAGCAGTGAATTTAGCATCTCTGGGGCCAACGTCCTGACTTTC. Its translation is CASSEFSISGANVLTF.

The chain has TRBV5-6 and TRBJ1-1; no clear D. Germline assignment: CDR1 SGHDT and CDR2 YYEEEE. V shed 4 bases and J shed 2 bases, with 3 bases lying between them. This CDR3 spans 11 amino acids. CDR3 amino acids: CASSTNTEAFF. The CDR3 bases are TGTGCCAGCAGCACAAACACTGAAGCTTTCTTT. The full variable domain, its missing parts supplied by reference TRBV5-6 and TRBJ1-1, is DAGVTQSPTHLIKTRGQQVTLRCSPKSGHDTVSWYQQALGQGPQFIFQYYEEEERQRGNFPDRFSGHQFPNYSSELNVNALLLGDSALYLCASSTNTEAFFGQGTRLTVV.

The V and J genes are TRBV27 and TRBJ2-1; TRBD2 agrees at 8 bases. Per the germline V gene, CDR1 is MNHEY and CDR2 is SMNVEV (reference sequence). The V and J ends lost 6 bases and 6 bases, in that order; junction bases with no gene match: 10. The CDR3 runs 15 residues. CDR3 sequence (DNA): TGTGCCAGCAGCCGCGGGGGGTTTTCGTCCAATGAGCAGTTCTTC. Protein product: CASSRGGFSSNEQFF.

This clone showed up many times. This chain joins TRBV7-6 and TRBJ1-4; D not resolved. V was trimmed by 2 bases and J by 0 bases, leaving 4 bases between them. The germline V gene has CDR1 SGHVS and CDR2 FNYEAQ. The CDR3 is 14 amino acids. The CDR3 region is CASSLFSTNEKLFF. CDR3 in DNA: TGTGCCAGCAGCTTATTTTCAACTAATGAAAAACTGTTTTTT.

The chain recombines TRBV6-6 with TRBJ2-3; possibly TRBD1 for D (6 bases). The CDR3 is 14 residues long. V was trimmed by 0 bases and J by 5 bases, leaving 9 bases between them. Germline V gene sequence: CDR1 MNHNY, CDR2 SVGAGI (reference sequence). CDR3 in amino acids: CASSYSTGGDTQYF. The CDR3 nucleotides are TGTGCCAGCAGTTACTCGACAGGAGGAGATACGCAGTATTTT.

The rearrangement links TRBV9 to TRBJ1-4; no clear D. The CDR3 extends over 14 amino acids. Between the trimmed V and J ends, which lost 1 base and 8 bases, there was a span of 12 bases. The germline V gene encodes CDR1 SGDLS and CDR2 YYNGEE. CDR3 DNA sequence: TGTGCCAGCAGCGTACAACCCCAGAAGGAAAAACTGTTTTTT. This encodes CASSVQPQKEKLFF.

This chain links TRBV4-1 with TRBJ2-7; a weak D match, TRBD2 (6 bases). Trimming stripped 6 bases from V and 0 bases from J, with 24 bases between. This CDR3 contains 18 residues. The germline gives CDR1 MGHRA, CDR2 YSYEKL. In DNA, the CDR3 is TGCGCCAGCAGTAGGGCCAGCATAGGCGGGGCCCCCTCCTACGAGCAGTACTTC. Encoded protein: CASSRASIGGAPSYEQYF.

The rearrangement joins TRBV7-2 to TRBJ2-7; 8 bases map to TRBD2. Trimming at V came to 2 bases and at J to 0 bases, leaving 3 bases not matched to a gene. The germline gives CDR1 SGHTA, CDR2 FQGNSA. The CDR3 is made up of 15 amino acids. The CDR3 DNA sequence: TGTGCCAGCAGCTTACGGGGGGGCCCCTCCTACGAGCAGTACTTC. Protein product: CASSLRGGPSYEQYF. The full variable domain, its missing parts supplied by reference TRBV7-2 and TRBJ2-7, is GAGVSQSPSNKVTEKGKDVELRCDPISGHTALYWYRQSLGQGLEFLIYFQGNSAPDKSGLPSDRFSAERTGGSVSTLTIQRTQQEDSAVYLCASSLRGGPSYEQYFGPGTRLTVT.

The rearrangement joins TRBV2 to TRBJ1-1; unclear D gene. The V gene's germline CDR1 is SNHLY and CDR2 FYNNEI. Trimming shortened V by 3 bases and J by 11 bases, and 10 bases separated the two germline ends. CDR3 length: 11 residues. CDR3 protein: CASSELMGAFF. Here the CDR3 DNA reads TGTGCCAGCAGTGAGCTTATGGGTGCTTTCTTT.

The gene calls are TRBV7-2 and TRBJ1-5; a weak D match, TRBD1 (5 bases). The CDR3 contains 16 residues. Germline CDR1 is SGHTA and CDR2 is FQGNSA. The ends were cut back, 2 bases at V and 5 bases at J, with 16 bases in the middle. The CDR3 spells CASSLSRGQGDQPQHF. DNA of the CDR3: TGTGCCAGCAGCTTATCCCGGGGCCAGGGAGATCAGCCCCAGCATTTT.

The chain is built from TRBV6-5 and TRBJ1-1, with D possibly TRBD1 on 6 matching bases. The CDR3 extends over 15 amino acids. The germline V gene has CDR1 MNHEY and CDR2 SVGAGI. V lost 6 bases, J lost 0 bases, and 14 bases lay in between. In DNA form, the CDR3 reads TGTGCCAGCAGGAAGAGGGACACGGTGAACACTGAAGCTTTCTTT. It translates to CASRKRDTVNTEAFF.

The V and J genes are TRBV29-1 and TRBJ1-5; D is possibly TRBD1 (5 bases). The CDR3 has 14 amino acids. V gave up 5 bases and J gave up 4 bases, with 15 bases separating them. Germline CDR1 reads SQVTM; CDR2 reads ANQGSEA. The CDR3 nucleotides read TGCAGCGTTCGTGGGGGAGGAGGTAATCAGCCCCAGCATTTT. Translation: CSVRGGGGNQPQHF.

This clone was detected once. The genes are TRBV13 and TRBJ2-2; weak D call: TRBD1 (5 bases). V lost 8 bases, J lost 4 bases, and 23 bases lay in between. The CDR3 sequence is 17 residues long. Germline assignment: CDR1 PRHDT and CDR2 FYEKMQ (reference sequence). CDR3: CASGVSDIPHVTGELFF. In DNA, the CDR3 is TGTGCCAGCGGGGTGTCGGACATTCCCCATGTCACCGGGGAGCTGTTTTTT.

This clone was seen ten or more times. The chain links TRBV5-4 to TRBJ2-1; D might be TRBD1 or TRBD2, each matching 5 bases. Germline assignment: CDR1 SGHNT and CDR2 YYREEE (reference sequence). This CDR3 has 14 residues. V lost 2 bases and J lost 5, with 11 bases in between. In DNA form, the CDR3 reads TGTGCCAGCAGCTTTGGGACGGCGGACAATGAGCAGTTCTTC. It yields the protein CASSFGTADNEQFF. Variable domain in full (rest from reference TRBV5-4 and TRBJ2-1): ETGVTQSPTHLIKTRGQQVTLRCSSQSGHNTVSWYQQALGQGPQFIFQYYREEENGRGNFPPRFSGLQFPNYSSELNVNALELDDSALYLCASSFGTADNEQFFGPGTRLTVL.

The CDR3 loop is CASSVWQRSSYNEQFF. DNA for the CDR3: TGTGCCAGCAGCGTCTGGCAGCGGAGCTCCTACAATGAGCAGTTCTTC. This chain uses TRBV9 with TRBJ2-1; possibly TRBD2 for D (5 bases). CDR1 is SGDLS and CDR2 is YYNGEE in the germline V gene. CDR3 length equals 16 residues. V was cut by 2 bases and J by 0 bases, with 12 bases left in between.

The J gene is TRBJ2-3, the V gene TRBV7-8, with 11 nucleotides matching TRBD2. Germline CDR1 and CDR2: SGHVS and FQNEAQ. This CDR3 is 15 amino acids long. V lost 2 bases to trimming and J lost 11 bases; unmatched junction nucleotides: 9. Here the CDR3 reads CASSLPRSLAGEQYF. The CDR3 DNA is TGTGCCAGCAGCTTACCCCGCTCACTAGCGGGGGAGCAGTATTTT. Full variable domain (outside the CDR3, taken from reference TRBV7-8 and TRBJ2-3): GAGVSQSPRYKVAKRGQDVALRCDPISGHVSLFWYQQALGQGPEFLTYFQNEAQLDKSGLPSDRFFAERPEGSVSTLKIQRTQQEDSAVYLCASSLPRSLAGEQYFGPGTRLTVL.

The chain has TRBV18 and TRBJ2-5; D is ambiguous. CDR1 and CDR2 (germline): KGHSH, LQKENI. The germline V and J ends were trimmed by 0 bases and 4 bases, with 9 bases remaining between them. The CDR3 loop spans 14 amino acids. The CDR3 sequence is CASSPPLVGETQYF. In DNA, the CDR3 is TGTGCCAGCTCACCACCACTGGTTGGAGAGACCCAGTACTTC.

The chain joins TRBV25-1 to TRBJ1-2, with D unclear. The V gene lost 1 base and the J gene lost 4 bases, with 10 bases spanning the gap. Germline CDR1 reads MGHDK; CDR2 reads SYGVNS. There are 14 residues in the CDR3. Here the CDR3 reads CASSESAGPYGYTF. As DNA, the CDR3 is TGTGCCAGCAGTGAATCAGCAGGACCCTATGGCTACACCTTC.

This chain connects TRBV27 to TRBJ2-5, with D perhaps matching TRBD2 (5 bases). Germline CDR1 reads MNHEY; CDR2 reads SMNVEV (reference sequence). V dropped 5 bases and J dropped 2 bases, with 15 bases sitting between them. The CDR3 spans 15 residues. As DNA, the CDR3 is TGTGCCAGCAGTCCTGCGGGTTTCCAACAAGAGACCCAGTACTTC. Amino acids: CASSPAGFQQETQYF.